The 17 T cell receptor beta chains presented below share a single source sample, sequenced in a study of cytomegalovirus exposure and HLA in healthy donors. The study ran its PCR with 60 Vbeta and 13 Jbeta primers. Some clones are missing from TCRdb's copy, which holds only in-frame ones; the method was immunoSEQ multiplex PCR. This table has 150,000 to 200,000 clones, about 65% appearing once. Sequencing used PBMCs. All receptors come from a middle-aged man in good health and CMV-seropositive.

This clone has only a few counts. The V gene is TRBV9, the J gene TRBJ2-1; 15 nucleotides agree with TRBD2. The CDR3 contains 19 residues. V was clipped by 0 bases and J by 0 bases; unmatched bases: 4. Germline CDR1 is SGDLS and CDR2 is YYNGEE. CDR3 sequence: CASSVDGTSGGFSYNEQFF. The CDR3 DNA follows: TGTGCCAGCAGCGTAGACGGGACTAGCGGGGGGTTCTCCTACAATGAGCAGTTCTTC.

The chain links TRBV28 to TRBJ2-3; TRBD2 matches 8 bases. Germline V CDR1 and CDR2: MDHEN, SYDVKM. The CDR3 is 13 amino acids. V was pared by 5 bases and J by 7 bases, with 5 bases of the junction left unmatched. The CDR3 spells CASSTGGANTQYF. CDR3 bases: TGTGCCAGCAGTACCGGGGGGGCCAATACGCAGTATTTT.

This clone came up once. This chain links TRBV2 with TRBJ2-1; TRBD1 agrees at 10 bases. The CDR3 spans 21 residues. Germline values: CDR1 SNHLY, CDR2 FYNNEI. V was clipped by 4 bases and J by 5 bases; unmatched bases: 23. The CDR3 bases are TGTGCCAGCAGTGGATTCCCGGGACAGGGGACTCAGTTGGACGGACACAATGAGCAGTTCTTC. Translating gives CASSGFPGQGTQLDGHNEQFF.

As DNA, the CDR3 is TGTGCCAGCAGCTTAGGCGGAGACGGGGAGACCCAGTACTTC. As protein: CASSLGGDGETQYF. The rearrangement joins TRBV5-4 to TRBJ2-5; no reliable D call. V lost 2 bases and J 5 bases, leaving 13 bases between the germline ends. The CDR3 has 14 amino acids. Per the germline V gene, CDR1 is SGHNT and CDR2 is YYREEE (reference sequence).

J is TRBJ1-4 and V is TRBV11-1; 8 bases line up with TRBD1. Germline loops: CDR1 SGHAT, CDR2 FQDESV (reference sequence). V shed 4 bases and J 3 bases; nucleotides not matched to a gene: 10. CDR3 size: 17 residues. The CDR3 protein is CASSSGQGEAANEKLFF. The CDR3 coding sequence is TGTGCCAGCAGCTCCGGACAGGGTGAGGCGGCTAATGAAAAACTGTTTTTT.

This clone was counted once. The chain carries TRBV6-5 and TRBJ1-4, with a possible D match to TRBD1 (6 bases). Trimming pared 0 bases from V and 7 bases from J, leaving 12 bases between. Germline V lookup: CDR1 MNHEY, CDR2 SVGAGI. CDR3 length equals 15 residues. CDR3 residues: CASSYSQGVGEKLFF. In nucleotides, the CDR3 is TGTGCCAGCAGTTACTCACAGGGCGTCGGTGAAAAACTGTTTTTT.

V is TRBV6-1 and J is TRBJ2-3, with 8 bases identical to TRBD2. V trimming: 1 base; J trimming: 5 bases; junction bases outside the gene matches: 14. Germline-derived CDR1 and CDR2 are MNHNS and SASEGT. CDR3 length equals 18 residues. The CDR3 nucleotides read TGTGCCAGCAGTGAAGTAAACGGGAGGGGGGCCCAAAGAGATACGCAGTATTTT. Translation gives CASSEVNGRGAQRDTQYF.

This chain joins TRBV27 and TRBJ1-2, with 7 positions matching TRBD1. CDR3 size: 15 residues. Germline-derived CDR1 and CDR2 are MNHEY and SMNVEV (reference sequence). V was clipped by 6 bases and J by 0 bases; unmatched bases: 7. CDR3 nucleotide sequence: TGTGCCAGCAGAGGGGACAGCCAAGCTAACTATGGCTACACCTTC. Amino acids: CASRGDSQANYGYTF.

This chain uses TRBV7-2 with TRBJ1-1; 9 nucleotides match TRBD1. Germline V gene lookup returns CDR1 SGHTA and CDR2 FQGNSA. The V and J ends lost 3 bases and 5 bases, in that order; junction bases with no gene match: 4. The CDR3 has 14 residues. CDR3 loop: CASSLDRGGTEAFF. In DNA form, the CDR3 reads TGTGCCAGCAGCTTGGACAGGGGTGGGACTGAAGCTTTCTTT. The complete variable domain, with remaining parts taken from reference TRBV7-2 and TRBJ1-1, reads GAGVSQSPSNKVTEKGKDVELRCDPISGHTALYWYRQSLGQGLEFLIYFQGNSAPDKSGLPSDRFSAERTGGSVSTLTIQRTQQEDSAVYLCASSLDRGGTEAFFGQGTRLTVV.

CDR3 DNA: TGTGCCAGCAGCTTAGATGCAGGAATCCACAATGAGCAGTTCTTC. Amino acids: CASSLDAGIHNEQFF. The chain has TRBV11-3 and TRBJ2-1; D remains unclear. The germline V gene encodes CDR1 SGHNT and CDR2 YENEEA. V was clipped by 0 bases and J by 5 bases, with 11 bases between them. The CDR3 runs 15 residues.

Note on this clone: One end of the junction does not line up with germline, which may come from a read error. V and J are TRBV6-6 and TRBJ2-5; TRBD1 is a possible D gene (6 bases). The CDR3 length is 13 residues. CDR1 and CDR2 (germline): MNHNY, SVGAGI (reference sequence). The CDR3 region is CASGNRDQETQYF. The CDR3 bases are TGTGCCAGCGGAAACAGGGACCAGGAGACCCAGTACTTC.

The chain is built from TRBV14 and TRBJ1-2, with a weak D call TRBD1 (5 bases). The CDR3 spans 15 residues. The V gene lost 1 base and the J gene lost 2 bases, with 11 bases spanning the gap. The V gene's germline CDR1 is SGHDN and CDR2 FVKESK. Here the CDR3 reads CASSQVTGWNYGYTF. The CDR3 bases are TGTGCCAGCAGCCAAGTTACAGGTTGGAACTATGGCTACACCTTC.

This clone was seen just once. The J gene is TRBJ2-5, the V gene TRBV5-5, with D possibly being TRBD1 (6 bases). Deletions cut 0 bases from V and 5 bases from J, with 11 bases between. CDR3 length equals 14 residues. In germline, CDR1 is SGHKS, CDR2 YYEKEE (reference sequence). CDR3 amino acids: CASSLEWGPETQYF. The CDR3 nucleotides are TGTGCCAGCAGCTTGGAGTGGGGGCCCGAGACCCAGTACTTC.

For the CDR3, the DNA is TGTGCCAGCAGCTTGGCCGGGGGGCACGAGCAGTACTTC. Amino acids: CASSLAGGHEQYF. J is TRBJ2-5 and V is TRBV5-6; the D gene is possibly TRBD2 (7 bases). The better agreement between TRBJ2-7 and the DNA end casts doubt on the J call. CDR3 size: 13 residues. Looked up from germline, CDR1 is SGHDT and CDR2 is YYEEEE.

CDR3 in amino acids: CASSTQGRDNSPLHF. CDR3 in DNA: TGTGCCAGCAGTACACAGGGTAGGGATAATTCACCCCTCCACTTT. This chain uses TRBV6-5 with TRBJ1-6; weak D call: TRBD1 (6 bases). The CDR3 is made up of 15 amino acids. CDR1 is MNHEY and CDR2 is SVGAGI in the germline V gene. V was shortened by 5 bases and J by 5 bases, with 13 bases between the two germline ends.

As regards this clone: Mismatch with germline at one junction end may stem from a read error. The chain combines TRBV6-1 with TRBJ1-2, with 8 bases lining up with TRBD1. The CDR3 covers 12 residues. The germline V gene has CDR1 MNHNS and CDR2 SASEGT. CDR3 nucleotide sequence: TGTGCCAGCAGTGGACAGGGGCCGCCACCCATCTTC. Amino acids: CASSGQGPPPIF.

This chain uses TRBV4-3 with TRBJ1-2, with 8 bases fitting TRBD1. V lost 0 bases and J lost 8; bases outside the gene matches: 11. The germline CDR1 and CDR2 sequences are LGHNA and YSLEER. The CDR3 is 16 residues long. In nucleotides, the CDR3 is TGCGCCAGCAGCCAAGACTACAGGGGGGACCTCGGGGGCTACACCTTC. Amino acids: CASSQDYRGDLGGYTF.